This is a list of T cell receptor beta chains from one sample in a study of identical twins. MiXCR, applied by TCRdb to the 5' RACE reads, yields one record per CDR3 protein. Here the sample spans over 200,000 distinct CDR3 sequences, 5.5% to 7.5% being singletons. These data were likewise used in another study, on T cells expressing NK-cell markers.

Sequences were obtained from CD8+ T cells sorted from blood. These TCRs come from a woman aged 18-29 years in good health. The CDR3 runs from the conserved cysteine through the conserved F or W. A D gene is named only where the DNA matches it firmly. Clone size, where shown, is once, few, many, or a class for clones that have expanded.

d_gene,j_gene,abundance,v_gene,CDR3aa,CDR3nt
-,TRBJ2-7,few,TRBV12-3/TRBV12-4,CASSLVLYEQYF,TGTGCCAGCAGTTTAGTCCTGTACGAGCAGTACTTC
-,TRBJ2-7,few,TRBV6-2/TRBV6-3,CASTGTSLGEQYF,TGTGCCAGCACGGGGACATCCTTGGGAGAGCAGTACTTC
TRBD2,TRBJ2-1,many,TRBV12-3/TRBV12-4,CASSRTSGYNEQFF,TGTGCCAGCAGCCGGACTAGCGGCTACAATGAGCAGTTCTTC
TRBD1,TRBJ2-1,-,TRBV20-1,CSARGTGASYNEQFF,TGCAGTGCTAGGGGTACAGGGGCCTCCTACAATGAGCAGTTCTTC
TRBD1,TRBJ2-2,many,TRBV2,CASTDDRVGTGELFF,TGTGCCAGCACCGACGACAGGGTTGGCACCGGGGAGCTGTTTTTT
TRBD1,TRBJ1-4,few,TRBV20-1,CSAHQSNRGTNEKLFF,TGCAGTGCCCACCAATCCAACAGGGGAACTAATGAAAAACTGTTTTTT
-,TRBJ1-1,few,TRBV6-1,CASSVGENTEAFF,TGTGCCAGCAGTGTGGGGGAGAACACTGAAGCTTTCTTT
-,TRBJ1-1,-,TRBV2,CASSDMRAFF,TGTGCCAGCAGTGACATGCGAGCTTTCTTT
TRBD2,TRBJ2-3,many,TRBV27,CASSALADPWDTQYF,TGTGCCAGCAGTGCGCTAGCGGACCCATGGGATACGCAGTATTTT
-,TRBJ1-2,-,TRBV20-1,CSARDRPLNYGYTF,TGCAGTGCTAGAGATCGCCCCCTGAACTATGGCTACACCTTC
TRBD2,TRBJ2-7,-,TRBV18,CASSPVSGSEYEQYF,TGTGCCAGCTCACCCGTTAGCGGGAGTGAGTACGAGCAGTACTTC
-,TRBJ2-1,-,TRBV20-1,CSARDRTLSNEQFF,TGCAGTGCTAGAGATCGGACCCTAAGTAATGAGCAGTTCTTC
TRBD1,TRBJ1-2,-,TRBV11-1,CASSTEDRHTRANYGYTF,TGTGCCAGCAGCACCGAGGACAGGCATACCAGAGCTAACTATGGCTACACCTTC
TRBD2,TRBJ2-7,few,TRBV4-2,CASSQDERGSYEQYF,TGTGCCAGCAGCCAAGACGAGCGGGGCTCCTACGAGCAGTACTTC
TRBD1,TRBJ2-7,many,TRBV25-1,CASSEMGTGVYEQYF,TGTGCCAGCAGTGAGATGGGGACAGGGGTGTACGAGCAGTACTTC
-,TRBJ1-1,-,TRBV23-1,CASSQSVAGEDLCVGDTEAFF,TGCGCCAGCAGTCAATCTGTCGCCGGGGAGGACCTTTGTGTGGGGGATACTGAAGCTTTCTTT
-,TRBJ1-5,few,TRBV7-8,CASSLEGQGGNQPQHF,TGTGCCAGCAGCTTAGAAGGGCAGGGAGGGAATCAGCCCCAGCATTTT
TRBD2,TRBJ2-1,-,TRBV5-1,CASSGPGLAPVSSYNEQFF,TGCGCCAGCAGCGGACCGGGACTAGCCCCGGTGAGCTCCTACAATGAGCAGTTCTTC
TRBD2,TRBJ2-7,medium-sized,TRBV20-1,CSARDQREPYEQYF,TGCAGTGCTAGAGATCAGCGGGAGCCCTACGAGCAGTACTTC
-,TRBJ2-6,many,TRBV6-1,CASSREGANVLTF,TGTGCCAGCAGCAGGGAAGGGGCCAACGTCCTGACTTTC
-,TRBJ2-1,few,TRBV12-3/TRBV12-4,CASSLIGGSYNEQFF,TGTGCCAGCAGTTTGATTGGTGGGTCCTACAATGAGCAGTTCTTC
-,TRBJ2-1,few,TRBV6-4,CASSAGWGYNEQFF,TGTGCCAGCAGCGCGGGTTGGGGCTACAATGAGCAGTTCTTC
-,TRBJ2-3,many,TRBV12-3/TRBV12-4,CASSAPGESTDTQYF,TGTGCCAGCAGTGCACCTGGAGAAAGCACAGATACGCAGTATTTT
-,TRBJ1-1,-,TRBV12-5,CASAGGREHTEAFF,TGTGCTAGTGCCGGGGGAAGGGAGCACACTGAAGCTTTCTTT
-,TRBJ2-1,many,TRBV20-1,CSARDGDSPPGEQFF,TGCAGTGCTAGGGATGGGGACTCGCCCCCTGGGGAGCAGTTCTTC